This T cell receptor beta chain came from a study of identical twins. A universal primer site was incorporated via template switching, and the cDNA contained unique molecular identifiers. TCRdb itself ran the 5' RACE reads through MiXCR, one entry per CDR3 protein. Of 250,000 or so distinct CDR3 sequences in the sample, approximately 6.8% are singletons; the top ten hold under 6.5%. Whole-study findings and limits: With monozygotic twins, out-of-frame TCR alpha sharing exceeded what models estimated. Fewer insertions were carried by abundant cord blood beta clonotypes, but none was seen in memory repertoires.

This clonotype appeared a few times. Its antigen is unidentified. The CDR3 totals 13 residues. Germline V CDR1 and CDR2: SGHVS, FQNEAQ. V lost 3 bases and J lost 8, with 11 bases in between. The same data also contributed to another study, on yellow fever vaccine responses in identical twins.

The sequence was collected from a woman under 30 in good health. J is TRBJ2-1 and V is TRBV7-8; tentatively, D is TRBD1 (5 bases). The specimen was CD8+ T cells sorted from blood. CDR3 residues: CASSFRTRHEQFF. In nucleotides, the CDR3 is TGTGCCAGCAGCTTTAGGACACGCCATGAGCAGTTCTTC.